This T cell receptor beta chain was observed in a study of graft-versus-host responses after intestinal transplantation. In the study overall: Induction with anti-thymocyte globulin, then tacrolimus and steroids for 2 to 3 years, was given to all recipients.

As to this clone: Its antigen is undetermined.

Study results and caveats: Analysis identified GvH clones in recipient marrow, with some appearing first in ileum or blood.

This table comes from immunoSEQ multiplex PCR, and its TCRdb copy is limited to in-frame clones, with some not included. The sample lists just under 8,000 clones, 95% to 98% seen once, with 0.24% in the top ten. This CDR3 comprises 14 residues. Germline-derived CDR1 and CDR2 are SGHNT and YYREEE (reference sequence). V dropped 1 base and J dropped 0 bases, with 7 bases sitting between them. Sequencing used PBMCs, obtained 23 days after intestinal transplant. The chain employs TRBV5-4 and TRBJ1-1; the D gene is possibly TRBD1 (5 bases). The sequence was obtained from a human patient who received an intestinal transplant, so some T cells may come from the graft donor. CDR3 sequence reads: CASSLLGVNTEAFF. CDR3 sequence (DNA): TGTGCCAGCAGCTTGCTAGGGGTGAACACTGAAGCTTTCTTT.